These T cell receptor beta chains were read from a single sample in a study of PD-1 blockade in classical Hodgkin lymphoma. Sequencing was performed with immunoSEQ multiplex PCR; in TCRdb, only in-frame clones are kept and a portion is missing. This sample has approximately 44,000 clones, with 60% to 85% found just once. Sequenced material: peripheral blood mononuclear cells (PBMCs), taken at baseline. These receptors were collected from a human donor with classical Hodgkin lymphoma. Each CDR3 is given with its conserved first and last residue. D genes are given only for firm matches. Size is stated for part of the rows, as once, few or many counts, or as a class when the clone is expanded.

v_gene	abundance	d_gene	j_gene	CDR3nt	CDR3aa
TRBV11-2	medium-sized	TRBD1	TRBJ2-7	TGTGCCAGCAGTCGACAGGGTTCCTACGAGCAGTACTTC	CASSRQGSYEQYF
TRBV7-2	NA	NA	TRBJ1-5	TGTGCCAGCAGCTTAGCAGTGACAGGCAATCAGCCCCAGCATTTT	CASSLAVTGNQPQHF
TRBV19	NA	NA	TRBJ2-7	TGTGCCAGTAGTCCAGGGGTGGGCTGGGAGCAGTACTTC	CASSPGVGWEQYF
TRBV18	NA	TRBD1	TRBJ1-1	TGTGCCAGCTCACTGGACAGGGGGATCACTGAAGCTTTCTTT	CASSLDRGITEAFF
TRBV4-3	few	NA	TRBJ2-3	TGCGCCAGCAGCCAAGAATTCACGGAGACAGATACGCAGTATTTT	CASSQEFTETDTQYF
TRBV18	once	TRBD1	TRBJ2-7	TGTGCCAGCTCACCGACCGGGACAGGGAGCAGCGAGCAGTACTTC	CASSPTGTGSSEQYF
TRBV18	NA	TRBD1	TRBJ1-1	TGTGCCAGTAGCATTGGGACAGGGGCAAACACTGAAGCTTTCTTT	CASSIGTGANTEAFF
TRBV2	NA	NA	TRBJ2-7	TGTGCCAGCAGTCCTACCTACGAGCAGTACTTC	CASSPTYEQYF
TRBV7-3	NA	NA	TRBJ2-2	TGTGCCAGCAGCTTAGTGGGGGGCCTCACCGGGGAGCTGTTTTTT	CASSLVGGLTGELFF
TRBV6-5	NA	NA	TRBJ2-7	TGTGCCAGCTCTCTCTCCTCCCCTACAACCTACGAGCAGTACTTC	CASSLSSPTTYEQYF
TRBV4-3	NA	TRBD1	TRBJ2-7	TGCGCCAGCAGCCAAGATGGGGTGGGACAGGCGTCCTACGAGCAGTACTTC	CASSQDGVGQASYEQYF
TRBV7-6	NA	TRBD1	TRBJ2-2	TGTGCCAGCAGCCATATTCGGGGACAGGCGAACACCGGGGAGCTGTTTTTT	CASSHIRGQANTGELFF
TRBV7-9	NA	TRBD1	TRBJ2-1	TGTGCCAGCAGCTGGACTCGACAGGGTAGCTCCTACAATGAGCAGTTCTTC	CASSWTRQGSSYNEQFF
TRBV7-2	NA	TRBD1	TRBJ1-6	TGTGCCAGCAGCTTAGGGTGGGGACAGGCCCTTAATTCACCCCTCCACTTT	CASSLGWGQALNSPLHF